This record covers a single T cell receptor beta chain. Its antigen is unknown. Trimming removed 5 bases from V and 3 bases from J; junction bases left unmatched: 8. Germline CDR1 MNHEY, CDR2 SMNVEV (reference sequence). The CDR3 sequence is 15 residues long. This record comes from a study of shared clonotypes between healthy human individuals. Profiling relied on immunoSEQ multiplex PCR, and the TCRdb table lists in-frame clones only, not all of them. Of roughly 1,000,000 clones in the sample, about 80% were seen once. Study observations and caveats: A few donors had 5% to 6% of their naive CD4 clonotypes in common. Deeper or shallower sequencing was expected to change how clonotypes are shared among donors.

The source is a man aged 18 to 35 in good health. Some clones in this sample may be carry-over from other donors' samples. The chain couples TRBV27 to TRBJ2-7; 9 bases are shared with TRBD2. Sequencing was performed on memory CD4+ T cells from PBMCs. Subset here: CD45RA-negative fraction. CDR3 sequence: CASSPRAGGRYEQYF. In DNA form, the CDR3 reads TGTGCCAGCAGTCCCCGAGCGGGAGGACGCTACGAGCAGTACTTC.